This T cell receptor (beta chain) was documented in a study of blood T cell repertoires in COVID-19. In the study overall: Sources were T cells, B-cell-depleted T cells, or PBMCs; the material itself was cDNA or gDNA.

TCRdb keeps only in-frame clones here, not all; method: immunoSEQ multiplex PCR. There are hundreds of thousands of clones in the sample; roughly 82% occur only once, and around 2.1% lies in the top ten. Sample: PBMCs or T cells enriched from blood (not recorded which). The TCR sequence derives from a woman in her 50s who had recovered from COVID-19.

The CDR3 coding sequence is TGTGCCAGCAGCCGGGTCAGTATGGCGGGGGGGCAGTATTTT. The encoded protein is CASSRVSMAGGQYF. V is TRBV5-6 and J is TRBJ2-3, with 8 bases that match TRBD2. CDR1 SGHDT and CDR2 YYEEEE come from the germline V gene. This CDR3 has 14 residues. Trimming took 4 bases from V and 11 from J; bases not matched to a gene: 12.